This T cell receptor beta chain was recorded in a study of blood T cell repertoires in COVID-19. Study overall: T cells, B-cell-depleted T cells, or PBMCs supplied cDNA or gDNA.

Using immunoSEQ multiplex PCR, the repertoire was profiled, and TCRdb retains in-frame clones only, with some absent. The sample shows more than 150,000 clones, around nine tenths of them seen only once. The material sequenced was peripheral blood. This receptor was identified in a middle-aged man with acute or convalescent COVID-19.

The CDR3 is CASMGRERVQETQYF. In DNA form, the CDR3 reads TGTGCCAGCATGGGCCGAGAGCGGGTCCAAGAGACCCAGTACTTC. The rearrangement uses TRBV2 and TRBJ2-5; perhaps TRBD2 as D (6 bases). Germline CDR1 SNHLY, CDR2 FYNNEI. This CDR3 is built from 15 residues. V dropped 7 bases and J dropped 1 base, with 16 bases sitting between them.